One sample yielded the 9 T cell receptor beta chains listed below, sequenced in a study of Graves' ophthalmopathy and Graves' hyperthyroidism. RNA transcripts were the template, and TCR beta CDR3 regions were amplified from them. HTBI primers served in a first-round RT-PCR, which a second-round multiplex PCR followed. TCRdb ran MiXCR on the multiplex PCR reads and lists one entry per CDR3 protein. The table records roughly 420,000 distinct CDR3 sequences, 20% to 25% of them present only once. The sequenced material came from peripheral blood. The receptors stem from a woman under 30 with stable Graves' hyperthyroidism.

This clonotype was picked up one time. This chain connects TRBV20-1 to TRBJ2-7, with 9 nucleotides matching TRBD2. With V trimmed by 3 bases and J by 13 bases, 13 bases remained unmatched. CDR3 size: 13 residues. Germline V CDR1 and CDR2: DFQATT, SNEGSKA (reference sequence). The CDR3 DNA is TGCAGTGCTAGCCCCTTAGGTTTAGCGGGGGCATACTTC. This translates into CSASPLGLAGAYF.

The count of this clonotype is one. The rearrangement uses TRBV12-3 or TRBV12-4 and TRBJ2-5; 9 bases match TRBD1. The CDR3 extends over 14 amino acids. V lost 10 bases to trimming and J lost 7 bases; unmatched junction nucleotides: 13. The CDR3 here is CATRVQGAFGTQYF. CDR3 bases: TGTGCCACCCGGGTACAGGGGGCTTTTGGGACCCAGTACTTC.

Details on this clonotype: This may be a read error, as it is one base from a much larger clone. The conserved closing phenylalanine or tryptophan is absent in this CDR3, likely reflecting a read error. The DNA is left out, because the CDR3 cannot be placed on it with certainty; the CDR3 is given as TCRdb lists it. The gene calls are TRBV2 and TRBJ1-1; the table's D call, TRBD1, was not checked against the DNA. From germline, CDR1 is SNHLY and CDR2 FYNNEI. The CDR3 length is 11 residues, termini included. CDR3 amino acids: CASRGPTQTFV.

The sample holds many counts of this clonotype. The chain combines TRBV5-6 with TRBJ2-5; the match to TRBD1 covers 8 bases. CDR3 size: 13 residues. Germline CDR1 is SGHDT and CDR2 is YYEEEE. V gave up 3 bases and J gave up 4 bases; unmatched junction bases: 2. For the CDR3, the DNA is TGTGCCAGCAGCTCGGACAGGGCAGAGACCCAGTACTTC. It encodes CASSSDRAETQYF.

This sequence joins TRBV11-2 and TRBJ1-1; D is possibly TRBD1 (5 bases). CDR1 and CDR2 from the germline V gene are SGHAT and FQNNGV. V lost 2 bases to trimming and J lost 5 bases, with 27 bases between them. This CDR3 region has 19 residues. The CDR3: CASSLQVLNLGTRGTEAFF. CDR3 coding DNA: TGTGCCAGCAGCTTACAGGTTCTGAATTTGGGTACTCGGGGGACTGAAGCTTTCTTT. Full variable domain (outside the CDR3, taken from reference TRBV11-2 and TRBJ1-1): EAGVAQSPRYKIIEKRQSVAFWCNPISGHATLYWYQQILGQGPKLLIQFQNNGVVDDSQLPKDRFSAERLKGVDSTLKIQPAKLEDSAVYLCASSLQVLNLGTRGTEAFFGQGTRLTVV.

This clonotype has a handful of counts. The chain uses TRBV6-1 and TRBJ2-2; D uncertain. The CDR3 length is 14 residues. Germline CDR1 reads MNHNS; CDR2 reads SASEGT. V lost 7 bases and J 1 base, leaving 10 bases between the germline ends. CDR3 in amino acids: CASTSGGNTGELFF. CDR3 bases: TGTGCCAGCACCTCAGGCGGGAACACCGGGGAGCTGTTTTTT.

The rearrangement uses TRBV7-8 and TRBJ1-1; perhaps TRBD1 as D (5 bases). Germline V gene lookup returns CDR1 SGHVS and CDR2 FQNEAQ. The V gene lost 5 bases and the J gene lost 4 bases, with 11 bases spanning the gap. The CDR3 totals 13 residues. The CDR3 coding sequence is TGTGCCAGCAGCCCCCGGGGCCCCACTGAAGCTTTCTTT. As protein: CASSPRGPTEAFF.

The chain couples TRBV6-1 to TRBJ2-7; 7 bases agree with TRBD1. The germline V gene encodes CDR1 MNHNS and CDR2 SASEGT. This CDR3 contains 14 residues. With V trimmed by 6 bases and J by 3 bases, 8 bases remained unmatched. This CDR3 is CASSRNGQDYEQYF. CDR3 DNA sequence: TGTGCCAGCAGCCGGAACGGACAGGACTACGAGCAGTACTTC.

At least ten counts were recorded for this clonotype. The V and J genes are TRBV12-3 or TRBV12-4 and TRBJ1-6, with D perhaps matching TRBD1 (5 bases). The CDR3 loop spans 15 amino acids. Trimming stripped 7 bases from V and 0 bases from J, with 10 bases between. CDR3 in amino acids: CASTPGSSYNSPLHF. The CDR3 DNA reads TGTGCCAGCACCCCAGGGAGCTCCTATAATTCACCCCTCCACTTT.